One T cell receptor (beta chain) is described in this entry. Its antigen is not identified. CDR3 size: 14 residues. J gave up 4 bases and V 5 bases, and 3 bases lay outside the gene matches. Germline lookup yields CDR1 SEHNR and CDR2 FQNEAQ (reference sequence). Each CDR3 protein is one row after TCRdb ran MiXCR on the 5' RACE reads. The sample carries 200,000 to 300,000 distinct CDR3 sequences, over 15% recorded once. These data are taken from a study of T-cell memory formation after mild COVID-19. Study in general: Each donor largely had its own TCR clusters. Whole-study results and caveats: Clonal second-wave expansions that peaked on day 37 had unconfirmed SARS-CoV-2 specificity.

The source of this sequence is a man younger than 35 who had mild COVID-19 (a few samples of this study predate the infection). Cell type and time point are not known. The specimen sequenced was PBMCs or a T cell subset sorted from them (not recorded which). The chain uses TRBV7-9 and TRBJ2-5, with 11 bases identical to TRBD2. The chain's CDR3 is CASSRLAGGETQYF. DNA for the CDR3: TGTGCCAGCAGCCGTCTAGCGGGGGGAGAGACCCAGTACTTC.